The following is a T cell receptor beta chain sequence with its context. A much larger clone lies one base from this, so it may be a read error. CDR1 and CDR2 (germline): LGHNA, YNFKEQ. With 4 bases removed from V and 7 bases from J, the gap between germline ends came to 23 bases. The CDR3 consists of 16 residues. The sample originates from a study of T cells in Graves' hyperthyroidism and ophthalmopathy. TCR beta CDR3 sequences were amplified from RNA transcripts. RT-PCR in the first round (using the HTBI primer set) targeted the TCR CDR3. Via MiXCR, TCRdb re-called the multiplex PCR reads, giving one row per CDR3 protein. The repertoire consists of about 360,000 distinct CDR3 sequences, with about 18% occurring once and the leading ten covering 3% to 4%. The study defined stable Graves' hyperthyroidism as no ophthalmopathy progression within 18 months. Diagnoses rested on clinical symptoms, serum thyroxine and TRAb, thyroid ultrasound and orbital computed tomography.

The sequence came from a woman under 30 with Graves' hyperthyroidism. Sequencing used blood. The V and J genes are TRBV4-2 and TRBJ2-7; D might be TRBD1 or TRBD2, each matching 6 bases. CDR3 region: CASSRDLWRGILEQYF. CDR3 nucleotides: TGTGCCAGCAGCCGAGACCTTTGGAGGGGGATTTTAGAGCAGTACTTC.